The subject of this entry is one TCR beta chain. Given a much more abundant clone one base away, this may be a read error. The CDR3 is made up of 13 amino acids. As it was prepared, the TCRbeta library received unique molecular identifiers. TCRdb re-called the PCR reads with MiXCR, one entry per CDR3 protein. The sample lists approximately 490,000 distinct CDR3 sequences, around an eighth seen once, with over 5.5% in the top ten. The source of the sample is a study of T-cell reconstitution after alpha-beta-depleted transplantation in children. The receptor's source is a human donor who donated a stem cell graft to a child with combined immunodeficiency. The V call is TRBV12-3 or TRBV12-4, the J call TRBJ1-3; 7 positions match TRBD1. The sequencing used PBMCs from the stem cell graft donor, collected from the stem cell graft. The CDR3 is CASNHRGGYTIYF. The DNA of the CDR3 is TGTGCCAGCAACCACAGGGGTGGATACACCATATATTTT.